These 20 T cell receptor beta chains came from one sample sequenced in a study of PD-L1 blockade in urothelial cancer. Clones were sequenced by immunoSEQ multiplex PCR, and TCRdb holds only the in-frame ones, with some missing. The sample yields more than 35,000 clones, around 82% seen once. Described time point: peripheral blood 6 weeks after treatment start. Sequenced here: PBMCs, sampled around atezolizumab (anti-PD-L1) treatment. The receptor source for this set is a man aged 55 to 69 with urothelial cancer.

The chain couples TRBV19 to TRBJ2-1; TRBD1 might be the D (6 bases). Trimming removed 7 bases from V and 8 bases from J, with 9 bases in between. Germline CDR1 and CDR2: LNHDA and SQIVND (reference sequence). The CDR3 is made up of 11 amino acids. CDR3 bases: TGTGCCAGTACTACAGGGTATGAGCAGTTCTTC. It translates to CASTTGYEQFF. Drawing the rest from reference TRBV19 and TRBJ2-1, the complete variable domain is DGGITQSPKYLFRKEGQNVTLSCEQNLNHDAMYWYRQDPGQGLRLIYYSQIVNDFQKGDIAEGYSVSREKKESFPLTVTSAQKNPTAFYLCASTTGYEQFFGPGTRLTVL.

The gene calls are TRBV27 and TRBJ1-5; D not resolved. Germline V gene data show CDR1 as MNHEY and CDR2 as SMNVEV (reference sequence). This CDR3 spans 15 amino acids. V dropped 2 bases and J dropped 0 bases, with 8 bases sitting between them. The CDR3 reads CASSLTRYSNQPQHF. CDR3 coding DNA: TGTGCCAGCAGTTTAACCCGCTATAGCAATCAGCCCCAGCATTTT.

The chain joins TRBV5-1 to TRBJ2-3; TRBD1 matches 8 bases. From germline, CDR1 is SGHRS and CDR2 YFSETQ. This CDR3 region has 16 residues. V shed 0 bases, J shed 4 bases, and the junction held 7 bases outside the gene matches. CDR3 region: CASSLETGGGSDTQYF. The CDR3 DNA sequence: TGCGCCAGCAGCTTGGAAACAGGGGGAGGTTCAGATACGCAGTATTTT.

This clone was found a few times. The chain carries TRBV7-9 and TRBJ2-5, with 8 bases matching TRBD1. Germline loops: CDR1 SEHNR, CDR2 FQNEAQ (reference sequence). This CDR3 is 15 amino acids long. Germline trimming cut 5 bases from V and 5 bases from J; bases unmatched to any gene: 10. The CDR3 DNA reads TGTGCCAGCAGCCCAGGGGGCGGGGAGTGGGAGACCCAGTACTTC. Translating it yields CASSPGGGEWETQYF.

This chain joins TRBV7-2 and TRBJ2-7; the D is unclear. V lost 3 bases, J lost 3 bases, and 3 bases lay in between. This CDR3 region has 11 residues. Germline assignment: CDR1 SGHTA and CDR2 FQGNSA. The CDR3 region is CASSFHYEQYF. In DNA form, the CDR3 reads TGTGCCAGCAGCTTCCACTACGAGCAGTACTTC.

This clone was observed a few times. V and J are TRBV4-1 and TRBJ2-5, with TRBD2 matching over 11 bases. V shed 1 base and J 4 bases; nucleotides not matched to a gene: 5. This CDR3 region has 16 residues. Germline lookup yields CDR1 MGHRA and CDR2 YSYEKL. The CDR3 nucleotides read TGCGCCAGCAGCCAAGTAGCGGGAGGGCCGGGAGAGACCCAGTACTTC. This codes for CASSQVAGGPGETQYF.

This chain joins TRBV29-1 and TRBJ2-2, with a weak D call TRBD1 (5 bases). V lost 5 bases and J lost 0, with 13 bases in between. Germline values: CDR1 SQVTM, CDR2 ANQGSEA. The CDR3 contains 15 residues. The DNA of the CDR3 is TGCAGCGTTCGTCAGGGTTCCGCGAACACCGGGGAGCTGTTTTTT. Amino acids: CSVRQGSANTGELFF.

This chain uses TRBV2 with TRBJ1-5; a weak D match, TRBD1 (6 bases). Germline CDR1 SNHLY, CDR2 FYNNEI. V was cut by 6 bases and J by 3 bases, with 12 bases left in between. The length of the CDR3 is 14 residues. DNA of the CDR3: TGTGCCAGCAGGGAGGACAGTCTCAATCAGCCCCAGCATTTT. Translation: CASREDSLNQPQHF.

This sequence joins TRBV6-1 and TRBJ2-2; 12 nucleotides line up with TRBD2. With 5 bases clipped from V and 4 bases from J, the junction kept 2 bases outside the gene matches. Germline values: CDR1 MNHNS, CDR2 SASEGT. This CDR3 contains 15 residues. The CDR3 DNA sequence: TGTGCCAGCAGTACGACTAGCGGGGGCACCGGGGAGCTGTTTTTT. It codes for CASSTTSGGTGELFF.

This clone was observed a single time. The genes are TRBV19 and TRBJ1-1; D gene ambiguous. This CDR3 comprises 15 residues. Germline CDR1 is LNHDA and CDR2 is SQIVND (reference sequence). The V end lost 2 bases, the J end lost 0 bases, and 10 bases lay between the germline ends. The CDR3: CASSISHRLNTEAFF. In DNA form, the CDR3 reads TGTGCCAGTAGTATATCCCACAGATTGAACACTGAAGCTTTCTTT.

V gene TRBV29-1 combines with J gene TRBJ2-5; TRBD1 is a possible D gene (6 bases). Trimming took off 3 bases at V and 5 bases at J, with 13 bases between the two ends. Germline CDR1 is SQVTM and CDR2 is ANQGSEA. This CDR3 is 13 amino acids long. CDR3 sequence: CSVDSTGPETQYF. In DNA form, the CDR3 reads TGCAGCGTTGATTCCACAGGGCCGGAGACCCAGTACTTC.

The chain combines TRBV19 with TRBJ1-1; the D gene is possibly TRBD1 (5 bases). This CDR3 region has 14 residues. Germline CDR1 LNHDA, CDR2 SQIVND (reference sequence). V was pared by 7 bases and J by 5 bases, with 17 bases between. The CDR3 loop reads CASTWGRGGTEAFF. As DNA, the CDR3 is TGTGCCAGTACCTGGGGGAGGGGAGGAACTGAAGCTTTCTTT. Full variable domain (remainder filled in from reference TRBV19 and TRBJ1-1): DGGITQSPKYLFRKEGQNVTLSCEQNLNHDAMYWYRQDPGQGLRLIYYSQIVNDFQKGDIAEGYSVSREKKESFPLTVTSAQKNPTAFYLCASTWGRGGTEAFFGQGTRLTVV.

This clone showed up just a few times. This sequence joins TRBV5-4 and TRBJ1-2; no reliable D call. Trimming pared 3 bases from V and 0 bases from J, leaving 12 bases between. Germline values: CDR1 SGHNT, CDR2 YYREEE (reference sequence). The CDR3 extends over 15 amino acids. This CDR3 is CASSSGRATNYGYTF. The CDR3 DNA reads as TGTGCCAGCAGCTCTGGTAGAGCCACTAACTATGGCTACACCTTC.

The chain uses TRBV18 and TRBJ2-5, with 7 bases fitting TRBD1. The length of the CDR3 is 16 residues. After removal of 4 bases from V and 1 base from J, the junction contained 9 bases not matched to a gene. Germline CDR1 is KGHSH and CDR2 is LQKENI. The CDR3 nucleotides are TGTGCCAGCTCACAAAGACAAGCAGGGGGCCAAGAGACCCAGTACTTC. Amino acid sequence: CASSQRQAGGQETQYF.

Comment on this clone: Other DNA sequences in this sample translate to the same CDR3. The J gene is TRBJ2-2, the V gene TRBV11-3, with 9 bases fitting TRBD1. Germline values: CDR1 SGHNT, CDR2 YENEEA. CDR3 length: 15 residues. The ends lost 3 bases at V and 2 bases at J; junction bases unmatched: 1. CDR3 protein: CASSLGQGNTGELFF. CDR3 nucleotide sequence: TGTGCCAGCAGCTTGGGACAGGGAAACACCGGGGAGCTGTTTTTT.

CDR3 amino acids: CATSRAGTGDSRGYTF. The CDR3 DNA is TGTGCCACCAGCAGGGCCGGGACAGGGGATTCTCGTGGCTACACCTTC. J is TRBJ1-2 and V is TRBV15; 10 bases match TRBD1. J was trimmed by 7 bases and V by 3 bases; bases with no gene match: 11. Germline V CDR1 and CDR2: LNHNV, YYDKDF (reference sequence). The CDR3 totals 16 residues.

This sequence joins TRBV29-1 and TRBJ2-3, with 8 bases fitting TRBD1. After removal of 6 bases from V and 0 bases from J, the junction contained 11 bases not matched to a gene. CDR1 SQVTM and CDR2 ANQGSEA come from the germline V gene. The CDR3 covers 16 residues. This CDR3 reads CSVDDPRTGSTDTQYF. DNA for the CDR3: TGCAGCGTAGACGACCCCAGGACAGGGAGCACAGATACGCAGTATTTT.

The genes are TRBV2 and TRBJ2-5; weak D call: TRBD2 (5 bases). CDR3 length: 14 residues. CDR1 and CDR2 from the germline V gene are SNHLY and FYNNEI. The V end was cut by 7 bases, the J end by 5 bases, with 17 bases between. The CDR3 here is CASMTPTGLETQYF. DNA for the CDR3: TGTGCCAGCATGACCCCGACGGGGTTGGAGACCCAGTACTTC.

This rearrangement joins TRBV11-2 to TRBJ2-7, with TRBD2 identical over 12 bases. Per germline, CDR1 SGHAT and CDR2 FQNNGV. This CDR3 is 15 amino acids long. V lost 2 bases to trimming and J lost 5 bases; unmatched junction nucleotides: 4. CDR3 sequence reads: CASSLLAGGGDEQYF. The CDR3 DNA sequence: TGTGCCAGCAGCTTACTAGCGGGAGGGGGGGACGAGCAGTACTTC.

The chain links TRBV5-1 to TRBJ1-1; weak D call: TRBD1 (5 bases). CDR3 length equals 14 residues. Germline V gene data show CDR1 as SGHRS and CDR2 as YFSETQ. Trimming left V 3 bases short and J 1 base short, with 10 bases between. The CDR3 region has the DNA TGCGCCAGCAGCTCCCAGGACACGAACACTGAAGCTTTCTTT. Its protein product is CASSSQDTNTEAFF.